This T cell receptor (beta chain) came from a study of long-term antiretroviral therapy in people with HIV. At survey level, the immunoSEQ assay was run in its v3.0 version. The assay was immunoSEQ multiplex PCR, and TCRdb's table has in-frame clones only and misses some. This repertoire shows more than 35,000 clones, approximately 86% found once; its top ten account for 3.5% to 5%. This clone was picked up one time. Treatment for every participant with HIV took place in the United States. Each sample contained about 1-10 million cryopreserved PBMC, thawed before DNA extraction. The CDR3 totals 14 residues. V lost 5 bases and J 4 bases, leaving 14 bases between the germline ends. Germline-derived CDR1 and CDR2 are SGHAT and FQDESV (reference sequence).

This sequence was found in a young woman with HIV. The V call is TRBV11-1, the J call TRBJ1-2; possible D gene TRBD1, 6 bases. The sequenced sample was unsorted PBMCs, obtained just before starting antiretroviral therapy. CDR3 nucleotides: TGTGCCAGCAGCCGGGACATCGGGGCCTATGGCTACACCTTC. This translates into CASSRDIGAYGYTF.